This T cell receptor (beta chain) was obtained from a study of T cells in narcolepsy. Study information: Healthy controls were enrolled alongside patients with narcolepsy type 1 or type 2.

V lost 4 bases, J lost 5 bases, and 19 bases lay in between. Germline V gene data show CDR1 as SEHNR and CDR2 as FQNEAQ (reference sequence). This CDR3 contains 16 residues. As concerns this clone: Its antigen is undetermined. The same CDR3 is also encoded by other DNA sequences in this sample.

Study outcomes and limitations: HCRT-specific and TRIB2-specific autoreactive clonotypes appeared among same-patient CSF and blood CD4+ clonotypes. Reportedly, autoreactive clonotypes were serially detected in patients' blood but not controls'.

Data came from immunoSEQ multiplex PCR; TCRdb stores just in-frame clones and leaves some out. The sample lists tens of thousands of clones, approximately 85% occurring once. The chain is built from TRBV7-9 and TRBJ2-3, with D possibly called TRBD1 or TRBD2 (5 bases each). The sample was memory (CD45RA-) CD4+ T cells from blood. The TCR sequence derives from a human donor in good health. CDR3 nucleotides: TGTGCCAGCAGCTCATATATCAGGGACGGTGGAGATACGCAGTATTTT. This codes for CASSSYIRDGGDTQYF.